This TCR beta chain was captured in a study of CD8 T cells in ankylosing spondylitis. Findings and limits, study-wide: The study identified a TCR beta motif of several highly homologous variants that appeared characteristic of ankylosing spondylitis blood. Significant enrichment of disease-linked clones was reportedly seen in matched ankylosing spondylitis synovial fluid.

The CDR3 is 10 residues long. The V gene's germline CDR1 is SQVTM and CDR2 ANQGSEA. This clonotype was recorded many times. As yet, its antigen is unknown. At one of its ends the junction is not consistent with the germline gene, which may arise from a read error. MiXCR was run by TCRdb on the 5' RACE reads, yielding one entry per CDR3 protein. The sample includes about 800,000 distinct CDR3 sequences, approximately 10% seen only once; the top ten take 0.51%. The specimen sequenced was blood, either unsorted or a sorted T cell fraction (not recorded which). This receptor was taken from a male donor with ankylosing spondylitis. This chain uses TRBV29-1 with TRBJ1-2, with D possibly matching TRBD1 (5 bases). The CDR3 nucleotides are TGTTCAGGGCAAGAAGATGGCTACACCTTC. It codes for CSGQEDGYTF.